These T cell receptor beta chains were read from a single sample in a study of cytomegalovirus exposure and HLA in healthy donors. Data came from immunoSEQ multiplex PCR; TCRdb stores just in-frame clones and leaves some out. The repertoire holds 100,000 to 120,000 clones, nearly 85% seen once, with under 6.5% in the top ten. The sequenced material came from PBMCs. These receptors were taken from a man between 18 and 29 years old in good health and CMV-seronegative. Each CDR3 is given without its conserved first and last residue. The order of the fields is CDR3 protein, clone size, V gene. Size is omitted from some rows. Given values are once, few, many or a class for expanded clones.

CDR3 protein: ASSLGSGNEKLF
clone size: .
V gene: TRBV7-2

CDR3 protein: ASSSLEGLSYEQY
clone size: .
V gene: TRBV19

CDR3 protein: ASSPRQGLGEKLF
clone size: .
V gene: TRBV7-9

CDR3 protein: ASSSSPKADTQY
clone size: .
V gene: TRBV7-3

CDR3 protein: ATQTKKQGGTEAF
clone size: .
V gene: TRBV27

CDR3 protein: ASSPGLAAYEQY
clone size: .
V gene: TRBV4-3

CDR3 protein: ASSPSGSESSYNEQF
clone size: .
V gene: TRBV9

CDR3 protein: ASSIELRREQF
clone size: .
V gene: TRBV19

CDR3 protein: ASRGGTGGIYGYT
clone size: .
V gene: TRBV28

CDR3 protein: ASSLPQGVGETQY
clone size: .
V gene: TRBV5-1

CDR3 protein: ASSESWGRSYGYT
clone size: .
V gene: TRBV25-1

CDR3 protein: AILPRGGELF
clone size: .
V gene: TRBV19

CDR3 protein: ASSTIAGVYTVQY
clone size: once
V gene: TRBV27

CDR3 protein: ASSRGSDRGHGYT
clone size: once
V gene: TRBV27

CDR3 protein: ASSYTVLTDTQY
clone size: few
V gene: TRBV6-5

CDR3 protein: ASRQGGIFGYQETQY
clone size: .
V gene: TRBV11-2

CDR3 protein: ASSSGVSSSGELF
clone size: .
V gene: TRBV5-4

CDR3 protein: SALTDRPNAEAF
clone size: .
V gene: TRBV29-1